The clone carrying this T cell receptor beta chain was observed a few times. The data are from a study of T-cell reconstitution after alpha-beta-depleted transplantation in children. The CDR3 extends over 14 amino acids. V lost 3 bases to trimming and J lost 5 bases, with 14 bases between them. Germline assignment: CDR1 MNHEY and CDR2 SMNVEV (reference sequence). A TCRbeta library incorporating unique molecular identifiers was prepared. One entry per CDR3 protein results from TCRdb running MiXCR on the PCR reads. The sample holds about 610,000 distinct CDR3 sequences, over 9.5% seen once. The sequences come from PBMCs from the stem cell graft donor, collected from the stem cell graft. This clonotype was sampled from a human donor who donated a stem cell graft to a child with acute myeloid leukemia. The chain combines TRBV27 with TRBJ2-7; possibly TRBD2 for D (6 bases). CDR3 DNA: TGTGCCAGCAGTTTCCCCGGAGGGGACCACGAGCAGTACTTC. As protein: CASSFPGGDHEQYF.